This is a list of T cell receptor beta chains from one sample in a study of Ad26.COV2.S vaccination and SARS-CoV-2 variants. Clones were read by immunoSEQ multiplex PCR, and TCRdb kept only the in-frame ones, dropping some. The sample shows over 400,000 clones, 92% of them seen only once. This material consisted of peripheral blood, taken in a trial of Ad26.COV2.S vaccine versus placebo. These receptors were obtained from a person between 18 and 65 years old who received the Ad26.COV2.S COVID-19 vaccine or a placebo. The CDR3 runs from the conserved cysteine through the conserved F or W. The D gene is left open where the match is weak. Clone size is given for some rows only: seen once, a few or many times, or a class if the clone is expanded.

d_gene	v_gene	j_gene	abundance	CDR3nt	CDR3aa
TRBD2	TRBV7-2	TRBJ2-5	-	TGTGCCAGCAGCTTCATAGCGGGGGGGCGAGAGACCCAGTACTTC	CASSFIAGGRETQYF
TRBD2	TRBV4-3	TRBJ2-5	-	TGCGCCAGCAGCCAAGCAGCCGGGACTAGCGGGGGGCCTCCAGAGACCCAGTACTTC	CASSQAAGTSGGPPETQYF
TRBD2	TRBV30	TRBJ2-3	-	TGTGCCTGGAACCCTTGGCGGGGGGCCGCAGATACGCAGTATTTT	CAWNPWRGAADTQYF
-	TRBV12-3/TRBV12-4	TRBJ1-2	-	TGTGCCAGCAGTTTAGGTCAGGGGTCTGGCTACACCTTC	CASSLGQGSGYTF
TRBD2	TRBV11-2	TRBJ2-3	-	TGTGCCGCTAGCGGGGGCCGTCACACAGATACGCAGTATTTT	CAASGGRHTDTQYF
-	TRBV29-1	TRBJ1-2	-	TGCAGCGTCGCGGACAGTCCCACCTATGGCTACACCTTC	CSVADSPTYGYTF
TRBD2	TRBV28	TRBJ2-3	-	TGTGCCAGCAGTTTTTCATCTAGCGGAGGCACAGATACGCAGTATTTT	CASSFSSSGGTDTQYF
TRBD1	TRBV7-9	TRBJ2-2	once	TGTGCCAGCAGCTCATGGACAGGGAAACTCACCGGGGAGCTGTTTTTT	CASSSWTGKLTGELFF
-	TRBV7-9	TRBJ1-6	-	TGTGCCAGCAGCGACCGGCAAGGGGGTAATTCACCCCTCCACTTT	CASSDRQGGNSPLHF
-	TRBV5-5	TRBJ1-2	-	TGTGCCAGCAGCTTTCTTGGGAGGGACACCGGCTACACCTTC	CASSFLGRDTGYTF
TRBD1	TRBV14	TRBJ2-5	-	TGTGCCAGCAGCCGTGGATTCTCAGGGGGGACCCAGTACTTC	CASSRGFSGGTQYF
TRBD2	TRBV27	TRBJ2-7	-	TGTGCCAGCAGTTCCCTAGCGGGGGGGCTATACGAGCAGTACTTC	CASSSLAGGLYEQYF
-	TRBV21-1	TRBJ2-1	-	TGTGCCAGCAGCAATCTAGCGGGGCGTTACAATGAGCAGTTCTTC	CASSNLAGRYNEQFF
-	TRBV6-5	TRBJ1-2	-	TGTGCCAGCAGTTACTCAGGGGTCGATGGCTACACCTTC	CASSYSGVDGYTF
TRBD2	TRBV19	TRBJ2-1	-	TGTGCCAGTAGTATTTTAGCGGGTGGGGGAAATGAGCAGTTCTTC	CASSILAGGGNEQFF
TRBD2	TRBV19	TRBJ2-5	-	TGTGCCAGTAGTCCCTATAGCGGGGGGGCGGAGACCCAGTACTTC	CASSPYSGGAETQYF
-	TRBV21-1	TRBJ2-7	-	TGTGCCAGCAGCAAAGGAGGAGGGAGTGAAAACGAGCAGTACTTC	CASSKGGGSENEQYF
-	TRBV4-3	TRBJ2-1	-	TGCGCCAGCAGCCTAATCCCCTACAATGAGCAGTTCTTC	CASSLIPYNEQFF
-	TRBV20-1	TRBJ2-3	-	TGCAGTGCTAGTCGGGCCTCAAGCACAGATACGCAGTATTTT	CSASRASSTDTQYF
TRBD1	TRBV9	TRBJ2-5	-	TGTGCCAGCAGCGCCCCCAAAGGGACAGGGCAAGAGACCCAGTACTTC	CASSAPKGTGQETQYF
-	TRBV3-1/TRBV3-2	TRBJ2-7	-	TGTGCCAGCAGCCAAGACCCCCCCCCGGGACCCGCTTCCTACGAGCAGTACTTC	CASSQDPPPGPASYEQYF
-	TRBV4-1	TRBJ1-2	-	TGCGCCAGCAGCCAGACACCGGCTTCGGGCTACACCTTC	CASSQTPASGYTF
TRBD2	TRBV6-2/TRBV6-3	TRBJ2-7	-	TGTGCCAGCAGTTCCAACCCGGGAGGGTATGAGCAGTACTTC	CASSSNPGGYEQYF
-	TRBV19	TRBJ2-7	-	TGTGCCAGTACTTGGGGGGACGAGCAGTACTTC	CASTWGDEQYF
-	TRBV21-1	TRBJ2-1	-	TGTGCCAGCAGCAAAGCGCTTTTCTTTTCTGCGACTAGCCACTCCTACAATGAGCAGTTCTTC	CASSKALFFSATSHSYNEQFF
TRBD1	TRBV6-2/TRBV6-3	TRBJ1-5	-	TGTGCCAGCAGCTTAGGGGGCGAATTTGGCAATCAGCCCCAGCATTTT	CASSLGGEFGNQPQHF
-	TRBV11-2	TRBJ2-2	-	TGTGCCAGCAGCTTTGGGCAGCCTCTGGGGGGGGAGCTGTTTTTT	CASSFGQPLGGELFF
TRBD2	TRBV10-3	TRBJ2-7	-	TGTGCCATCAGTGAGTCTTTCGGGCTAGCGGCCTCGGGACTCTACGAGCAGTACTTC	CAISESFGLAASGLYEQYF
-	TRBV27	TRBJ2-5	-	TGTGCCAGCAGTCCTAGACCCCAAGAGACCCAGTACTTC	CASSPRPQETQYF
-	TRBV6-2/TRBV6-3	TRBJ2-1	-	TGTGCCAGCAGTAAAGAAGTGAGGTCCTACAATGAGCAGTTCTTC	CASSKEVRSYNEQFF
-	TRBV7-2	TRBJ2-3	-	TGTGCCAGCAGCTTAGCGGGCACACCTAGACCGCAGTATTTT	CASSLAGTPRPQYF
-	TRBV6-6	TRBJ2-7	-	TGTGCCAGCAGTTACGACAGAACCTACGAGCAGTACTTC	CASSYDRTYEQYF
-	TRBV6-5	TRBJ1-1	-	TGTGCCAGCAGTTACTCGCAGGGGAGGAACACTGAAGCTTTCTTT	CASSYSQGRNTEAFF
-	TRBV27	TRBJ1-4	-	TGTGCCACCTCAGACCCGAGAAGTGAAAAACTGTTTTTT	CATSDPRSEKLFF
TRBD1	TRBV7-9	TRBJ2-7	once	TGTGCCAGCAGCCCACGGAGACAGGGTAACGCCTACGAGCAGTACTTC	CASSPRRQGNAYEQYF
TRBD1	TRBV2	TRBJ2-2	-	TGTGCCAGCAGACCCGACAGGGCAAGGGGGACCGGGGAGCTGTTTTTT	CASRPDRARGTGELFF
TRBD1	TRBV12-5	TRBJ1-2	-	TGTGCTAGTGGTTTGGTACAGGGGTCTAACTATGGCTACACCTTC	CASGLVQGSNYGYTF
-	TRBV7-2	TRBJ1-2	-	TGTGCCAGCAGCTTAGGACGGACAGAGACCTATGGCTACACCTTC	CASSLGRTETYGYTF
TRBD2	TRBV19	TRBJ2-7	-	TGTGCCAGTAGTCGGACTAGCGGGGGGCCCTACGAGCAGTACTTC	CASSRTSGGPYEQYF
-	TRBV7-2	TRBJ2-2	-	TGTGCCAGCAGCTTCCTCAACTATAACACCGGGGAGCTGTTTTTT	CASSFLNYNTGELFF
-	TRBV7-2	TRBJ2-5	-	TGTGCCAGCAGCTTAGGAGCAGCGGAGACCCAGTACTTC	CASSLGAAETQYF
TRBD1	TRBV19	TRBJ1-2	-	TGTGCCAGTAGAGATCCGCGGACAGGGGGGAGCTATGGCTACACCTTC	CASRDPRTGGSYGYTF
TRBD1	TRBV18	TRBJ1-2	-	TGTGCCAGCTCACCACTAGAGGGGGCTAGAGGCTACACCTTC	CASSPLEGARGYTF
-	TRBV3-1/TRBV3-2	TRBJ2-5	-	TGTGCCAGCAGCCAAGGAAGGGGGGGGATAACACAAGAGACCCAGTACTTC	CASSQGRGGITQETQYF
TRBD2	TRBV19	TRBJ2-1	once	TGTGCCAGTAGTATACGGGGGGCCTACAATGAGCAGTTCTTC	CASSIRGAYNEQFF